The present T cell receptor (beta chain) was sequenced within a study of PD-1 blockade in classical Hodgkin lymphoma. Study-wide points: Reported findings placed baseline TCR diversity lower in newly diagnosed patients (compared with healthy donors).

CDR1 is SGHRS and CDR2 is YFSETQ in the germline V gene. V shed 4 bases and J shed 5 bases, with 13 bases lying between them. The CDR3 spans 14 residues. Time point in this sample: cycle 4 day 1 (C4D1), after less than 7 weeks of nivolumab. Each patient relapsed following autologous stem cell transplantation, and prior brentuximab vedotin exposure differed. The CD4+ T cells used were purified from thawed PBMCs through magnetic negative selection. As concerns this clone: The antigen is undetermined.

Method: immunoSEQ multiplex PCR; TCRdb's copy keeps in-frame clones and lacks some. The data show approximately 29,000 clones, 70% to 80% seen once. J is TRBJ1-5 and V is TRBV5-1, with TRBD1 as a possible D gene (6 bases). The specimen was CD4+ T cells from blood, collected before the fourth cycle of nivolumab. The clonotype originates from a human donor with classical Hodgkin lymphoma. CDR3 in amino acids: CASSPGGADQPQHF. The CDR3 DNA reads TGCGCCAGCAGCCCGGGGGGGGCGGATCAGCCCCAGCATTTT.